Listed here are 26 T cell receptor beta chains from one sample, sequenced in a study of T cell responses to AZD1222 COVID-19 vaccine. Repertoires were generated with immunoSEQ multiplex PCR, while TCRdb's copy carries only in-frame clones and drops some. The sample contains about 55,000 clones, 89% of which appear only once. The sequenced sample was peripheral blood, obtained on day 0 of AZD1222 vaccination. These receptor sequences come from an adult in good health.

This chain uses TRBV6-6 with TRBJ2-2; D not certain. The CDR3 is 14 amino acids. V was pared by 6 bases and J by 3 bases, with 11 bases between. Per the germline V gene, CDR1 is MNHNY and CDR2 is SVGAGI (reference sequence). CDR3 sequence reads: CASSYRSDTGELFF. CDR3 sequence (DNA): TGTGCCAGCAGCTACAGAAGCGACACCGGGGAGCTGTTTTTT.

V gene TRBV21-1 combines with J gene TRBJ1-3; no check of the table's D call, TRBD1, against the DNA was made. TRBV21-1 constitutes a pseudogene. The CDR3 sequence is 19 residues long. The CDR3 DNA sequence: TGTGCCAGCAGCAAAGCAGCCTTTAACAGGAAAAACTCTGGAAACACCATATATTTT. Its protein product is CASSKAAFNRKNSGNTIYF.

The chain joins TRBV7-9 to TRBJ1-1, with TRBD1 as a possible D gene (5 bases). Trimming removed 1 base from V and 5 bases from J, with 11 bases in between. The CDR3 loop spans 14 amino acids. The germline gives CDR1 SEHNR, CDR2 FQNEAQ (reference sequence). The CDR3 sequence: CASSLVGVLTEAFF. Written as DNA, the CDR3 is TGTGCCAGCAGCTTAGTGGGGGTTTTAACTGAAGCTTTCTTT.

This CDR3 reads CASSYSKNTEAFF. CDR3 sequence (DNA): TGTGCCAGCAGTTACTCAAAGAACACTGAAGCTTTCTTT. This rearrangement joins TRBV2 to TRBJ1-1; D unresolved. This CDR3 is built from 13 residues. Germline lookup yields CDR1 SNHLY and CDR2 FYNNEI. V lost 5 bases, J lost 1 base, and 8 bases lay in between.

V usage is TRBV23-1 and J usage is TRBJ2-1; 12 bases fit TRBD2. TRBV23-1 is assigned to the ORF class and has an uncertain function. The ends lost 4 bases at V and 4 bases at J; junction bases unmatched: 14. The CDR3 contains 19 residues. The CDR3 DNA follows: TGCGCCAGCAGTCTACTAGCGGGAGGCCACTGTGACGGGTACAATGAGCAGTTCTTC. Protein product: CASSLLAGGHCDGYNEQFF.

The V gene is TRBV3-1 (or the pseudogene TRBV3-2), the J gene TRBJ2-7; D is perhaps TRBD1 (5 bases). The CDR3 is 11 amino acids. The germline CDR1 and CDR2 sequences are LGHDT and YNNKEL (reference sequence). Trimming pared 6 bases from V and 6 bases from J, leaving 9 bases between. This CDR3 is CASRVGAEQYF. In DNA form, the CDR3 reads TGTGCCAGCAGGGTAGGGGCCGAGCAGTACTTC.

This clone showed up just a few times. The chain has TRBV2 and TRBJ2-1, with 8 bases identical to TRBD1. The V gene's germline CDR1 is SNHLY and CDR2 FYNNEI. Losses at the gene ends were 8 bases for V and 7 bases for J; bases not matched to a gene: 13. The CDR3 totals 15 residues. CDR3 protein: CASRSTQGAGNEQFF. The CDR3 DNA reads TGTGCCAGCCGATCGACCCAGGGGGCCGGGAATGAGCAGTTCTTC.

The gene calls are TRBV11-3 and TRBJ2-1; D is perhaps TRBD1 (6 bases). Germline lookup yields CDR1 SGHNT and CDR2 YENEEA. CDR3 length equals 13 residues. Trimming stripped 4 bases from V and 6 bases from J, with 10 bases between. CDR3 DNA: TGTGCCAGCAGCTCACAAGGGGGCAATGAGCAGTTCTTC. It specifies CASSSQGGNEQFF.

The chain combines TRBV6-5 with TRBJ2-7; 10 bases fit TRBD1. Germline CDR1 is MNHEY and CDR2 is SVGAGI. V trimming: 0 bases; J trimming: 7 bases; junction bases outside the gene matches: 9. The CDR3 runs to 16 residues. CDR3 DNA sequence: TGTGCCAGCAGTTACTCGGGACAGGGGATGTTGGGGGAGCAGTACTTC. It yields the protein CASSYSGQGMLGEQYF.

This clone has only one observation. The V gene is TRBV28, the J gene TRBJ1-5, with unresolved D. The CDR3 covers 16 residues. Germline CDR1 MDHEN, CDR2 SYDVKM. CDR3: CVSQRIPRASNQPQHF. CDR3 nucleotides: TGTGTGAGTCAAAGAATTCCGAGGGCTAGCAATCAGCCCCAGCATTTT.

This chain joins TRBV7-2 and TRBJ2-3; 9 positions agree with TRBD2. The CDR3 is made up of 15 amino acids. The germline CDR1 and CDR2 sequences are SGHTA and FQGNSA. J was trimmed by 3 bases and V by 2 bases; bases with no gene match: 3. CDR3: CASSLIAGVTDTQYF. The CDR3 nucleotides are TGTGCCAGCAGCTTAATAGCGGGAGTAACAGATACGCAGTATTTT. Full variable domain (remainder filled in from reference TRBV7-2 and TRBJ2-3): GAGVSQSPSNKVTEKGKDVELRCDPISGHTALYWYRQSLGQGLEFLIYFQGNSAPDKSGLPSDRFSAERTGGSVSTLTIQRTQQEDSAVYLCASSLIAGVTDTQYFGPGTRLTVL.

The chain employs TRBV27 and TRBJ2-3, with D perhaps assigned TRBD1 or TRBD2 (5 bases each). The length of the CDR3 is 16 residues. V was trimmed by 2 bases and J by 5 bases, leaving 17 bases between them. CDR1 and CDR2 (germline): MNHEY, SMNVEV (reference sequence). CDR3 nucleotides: TGTGCCAGCAGTTTAGGTGTTGGGACGGGTTTAGATACGCAGTATTTT. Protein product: CASSLGVGTGLDTQYF.

CDR3: CASSLEARHGSPLHF. CDR3 in DNA: TGTGCCAGCAGCTTAGAGGCCCGACACGGTTCACCCCTCCACTTT. The chain recombines TRBV7-8 with TRBJ1-6; no definite D call. Germline lookup yields CDR1 SGHVS and CDR2 FQNEAQ. The CDR3 runs 15 residues. Trimming stripped 1 base from V and 9 bases from J, with 13 bases between. Complete variable domain (other parts from reference TRBV7-8 and TRBJ1-6): GAGVSQSPRYKVAKRGQDVALRCDPISGHVSLFWYQQALGQGPEFLTYFQNEAQLDKSGLPSDRFFAERPEGSVSTLKIQRTQQEDSAVYLCASSLEARHGSPLHFGNGTRLTVT.

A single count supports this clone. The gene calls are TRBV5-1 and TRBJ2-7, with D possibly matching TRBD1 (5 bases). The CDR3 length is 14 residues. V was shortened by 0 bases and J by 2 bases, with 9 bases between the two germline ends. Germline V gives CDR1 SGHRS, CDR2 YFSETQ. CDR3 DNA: TGCGCCAGCAGCTTGGTAGGACAAACCTACGAGCAGTACTTC. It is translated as CASSLVGQTYEQYF.

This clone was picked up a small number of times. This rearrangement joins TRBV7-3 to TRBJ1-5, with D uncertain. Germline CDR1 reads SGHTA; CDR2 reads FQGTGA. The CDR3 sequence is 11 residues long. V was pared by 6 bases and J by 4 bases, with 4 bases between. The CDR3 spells CASRPNQPQHF. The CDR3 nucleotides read TGTGCCAGCAGGCCGAATCAGCCCCAGCATTTT.

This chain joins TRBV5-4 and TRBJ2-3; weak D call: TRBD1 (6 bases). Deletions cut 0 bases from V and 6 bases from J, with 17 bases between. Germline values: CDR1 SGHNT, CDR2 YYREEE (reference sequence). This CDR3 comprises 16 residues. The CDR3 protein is CASSLEQGRVLDTQYF. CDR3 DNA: TGTGCCAGCAGCTTGGAACAGGGCCGGGTACTGGATACGCAGTATTTT.

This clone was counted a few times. The chain's CDR3 is CASSSNGGLNEQYF. The DNA for the CDR3 is TGCGCCAGCAGCTCTAATGGGGGGCTCAACGAGCAGTACTTC. This chain connects TRBV5-1 to TRBJ2-7; D possibly uses TRBD1 or TRBD2 (6 bases each). Germline CDR1 is SGHRS and CDR2 is YFSETQ. The CDR3 spans 14 residues. The V and J ends lost 3 bases and 5 bases respectively, with 15 bases between them.

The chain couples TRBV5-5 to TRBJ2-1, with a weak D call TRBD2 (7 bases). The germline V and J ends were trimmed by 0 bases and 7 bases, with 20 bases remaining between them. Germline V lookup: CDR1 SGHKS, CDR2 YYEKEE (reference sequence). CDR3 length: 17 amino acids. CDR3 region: CASSLVDSGTHRNEQFF. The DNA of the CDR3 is TGTGCCAGCAGCTTGGTGGACAGCGGGACCCACCGGAATGAGCAGTTCTTC.

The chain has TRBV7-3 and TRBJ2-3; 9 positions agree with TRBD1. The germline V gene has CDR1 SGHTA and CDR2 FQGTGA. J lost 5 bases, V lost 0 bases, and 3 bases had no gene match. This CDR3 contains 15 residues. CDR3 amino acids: CASSLTGQGKDTQYF. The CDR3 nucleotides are TGTGCCAGCAGCTTAACTGGACAGGGGAAAGATACGCAGTATTTT.

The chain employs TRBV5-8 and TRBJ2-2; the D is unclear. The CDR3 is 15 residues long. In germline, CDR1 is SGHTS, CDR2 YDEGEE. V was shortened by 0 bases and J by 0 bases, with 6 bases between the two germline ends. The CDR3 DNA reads TGTGCCAGCAGCTTGGGTGTTTCGAACACCGGGGAGCTGTTTTTT. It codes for CASSLGVSNTGELFF.

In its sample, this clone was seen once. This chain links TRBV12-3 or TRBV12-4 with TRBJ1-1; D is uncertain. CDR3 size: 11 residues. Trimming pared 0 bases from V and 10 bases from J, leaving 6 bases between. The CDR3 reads CASSLAERAFF. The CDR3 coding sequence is TGTGCCAGCAGTTTAGCGGAAAGAGCTTTCTTT.

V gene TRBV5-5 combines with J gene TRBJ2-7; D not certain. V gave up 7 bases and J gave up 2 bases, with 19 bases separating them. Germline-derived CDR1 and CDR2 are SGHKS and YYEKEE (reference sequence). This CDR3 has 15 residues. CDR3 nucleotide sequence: TGTGCCAGCTTCCCATCCGCCTTTGGGGCCTACGAGCAGTACTTC. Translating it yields CASFPSAFGAYEQYF.

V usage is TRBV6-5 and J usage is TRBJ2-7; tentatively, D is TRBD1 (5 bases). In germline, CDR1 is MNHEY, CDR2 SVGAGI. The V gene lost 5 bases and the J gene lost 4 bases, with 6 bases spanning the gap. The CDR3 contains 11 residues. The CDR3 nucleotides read TGTGCCAGCAGTAACAGGTACGAGCAGTACTTC. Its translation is CASSNRYEQYF.

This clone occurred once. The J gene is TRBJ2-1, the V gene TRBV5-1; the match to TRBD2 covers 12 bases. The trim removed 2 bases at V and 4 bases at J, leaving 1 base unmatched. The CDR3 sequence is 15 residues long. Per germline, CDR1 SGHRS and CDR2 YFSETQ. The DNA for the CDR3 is TGCGCCAGCAGCTTAACTAGCGGGAGGTACAATGAGCAGTTCTTC. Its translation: CASSLTSGRYNEQFF.

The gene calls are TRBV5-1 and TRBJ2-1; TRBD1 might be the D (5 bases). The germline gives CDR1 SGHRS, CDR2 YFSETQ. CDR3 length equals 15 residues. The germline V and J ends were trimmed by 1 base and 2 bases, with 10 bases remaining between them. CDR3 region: CASSLSAGTYNEQFF. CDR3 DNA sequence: TGCGCCAGCAGCTTGTCTGCAGGGACCTACAATGAGCAGTTCTTC.

CDR3 in amino acids: CASRRLTSGSGYNEQFF. The CDR3 bases are TGTGCCAGTAGACGACTAACTAGCGGGAGTGGGTACAATGAGCAGTTCTTC. This sequence joins TRBV19 and TRBJ2-1; 11 bases agree with TRBD2. Germline lookup yields CDR1 LNHDA and CDR2 SQIVND (reference sequence). The CDR3 covers 17 residues. With 6 bases clipped from V and 4 bases from J, the junction kept 11 bases outside the gene matches.